The 21 T cell receptor beta chains below all came from one sample that was sequenced in a study of T cells after yellow fever vaccination. MiXCR, run by TCRdb on the 5' RACE reads, gives a single entry per CDR3 protein. The table includes about 340,000 distinct CDR3 sequences, approximately 4% detected once. Sample: PBMCs, taken 5 days after the yellow fever booster vaccination. These TCRs come from a man between 18 and 35 years old who received the YFV17D yellow fever vaccine.

This clonotype was found many times. V usage is TRBV27 and J usage is TRBJ2-2; 11 nucleotides align to TRBD2. The CDR3 runs to 15 residues. The germline gives CDR1 MNHEY, CDR2 SMNVEV (reference sequence). V dropped 4 bases and J dropped 6; count of bases not matched to a gene: 4. The CDR3 region is CASSSSGGSPGELFF. The CDR3 bases are TGTGCCAGCAGTTCTAGCGGGGGGTCCCCCGGGGAGCTGTTTTTT.

This clonotype was seen many times. The chain couples TRBV10-3 to TRBJ2-3; possibly TRBD1 or TRBD2 for D (5 bases each). Germline values: CDR1 ENHRY, CDR2 SYGVKD. The CDR3 consists of 17 residues. The V and J ends lost 4 bases and 0 bases respectively, with 17 bases between them. CDR3 sequence reads: CAISGRSGAASTDTQYF. In DNA, the CDR3 is TGTGCCATCAGTGGTAGGTCCGGGGCGGCCAGCACAGATACGCAGTATTTT.

The chain combines TRBV7-9 with TRBJ2-7; D is unresolved. This CDR3 region has 11 residues. In germline, CDR1 is SEHNR, CDR2 FQNEAQ (reference sequence). V shed 5 bases and J shed 6 bases, with 8 bases lying between them. The CDR3 here is CASSASLEQYV. The DNA for the CDR3 is TGTGCCAGCAGCGCCTCCCTCGAGCAGTACGTC.

This clonotype occurred a few times. The chain has TRBV7-3 and TRBJ2-2; tentative D call: TRBD1 (6 bases). CDR3 size: 14 residues. V was trimmed by 1 base and J by 7 bases, leaving 10 bases between them. The germline CDR1 and CDR2 sequences are SGHTA and FQGTGA. CDR3 DNA: TGTGCCAGCAGCTTAAACAGGGCGGACGGGGAGCTGTTTTTT. Translating it yields CASSLNRADGELFF.

This clonotype was counted only a few times. The genes are TRBV2 and TRBJ1-5; D is uncertain. The CDR3 runs 10 residues. Germline V gene sequence: CDR1 SNHLY, CDR2 FYNNEI. Trimming removed 4 bases from V and 6 bases from J, with 1 base in between. CDR3: CASSGQPQHF. DNA for the CDR3: TGTGCCAGCAGTGGTCAGCCCCAGCATTTT.

This clonotype was counted between two and nine times. The V and J genes are TRBV27 and TRBJ1-2; perhaps TRBD1 as D (5 bases). V was pared by 3 bases and J by 8 bases, with 16 bases between. Looked up from germline, CDR1 is MNHEY and CDR2 is SMNVEV (reference sequence). The CDR3 is made up of 14 amino acids. The CDR3 DNA sequence: TGTGCCAGCAGTTTCCGGAACCCGAGGGGAGGCTACACCTTC. The encoded protein is CASSFRNPRGGYTF.

In this sample, this clonotype turned up many times. The CDR3 DNA is TGTGCCAGCAGTCTCGAGCTAACAGACTCCTACGAGCAGTACTTC. It yields the protein CASSLELTDSYEQYF. The J gene is TRBJ2-7, the V gene TRBV5-5, with D unresolved. Trimming pared 5 bases from V and 0 bases from J, leaving 15 bases between. Germline V CDR1 and CDR2: SGHKS, YYEKEE (reference sequence). The CDR3 length is 15 residues.

This clonotype came up many times. This chain connects TRBV29-1 to TRBJ2-3; D is perhaps TRBD1 or TRBD2 (6 bases each). Trimming shortened V by 5 bases and J by 2 bases, and 14 bases separated the two germline ends. Germline CDR1 is SQVTM and CDR2 is ANQGSEA. The CDR3 consists of 14 residues. The CDR3 sequence is CSVQRGAYTDTQYF. CDR3 nucleotide sequence: TGCAGCGTTCAGAGGGGGGCCTACACAGATACGCAGTATTTT.

This clonotype was detected a few times. The chain combines TRBV7-2 with TRBJ2-1, with 7 bases that match TRBD2. With 1 base clipped from V and 0 bases from J, the junction kept 6 bases outside the gene matches. This CDR3 is built from 17 residues. Germline CDR1 SGHTA, CDR2 FQGNSA. The DNA of the CDR3 is TGTGCCAGCAGCTTAGGAGCGGGGATGAGCTCCTACAATGAGCAGTTCTTC. Translating it yields CASSLGAGMSSYNEQFF. The full variable domain, in which reference TRBV7-2 and TRBJ2-1 provide the parts outside the CDR3, is GAGVSQSPSNKVTEKGKDVELRCDPISGHTALYWYRQSLGQGLEFLIYFQGNSAPDKSGLPSDRFSAERTGGSVSTLTIQRTQQEDSAVYLCASSLGAGMSSYNEQFFGPGTRLTVL.

This clonotype has only a few counts. V and J are TRBV4-1 and TRBJ2-2; TRBD1 aligns across 7 bases. The CDR3 loop spans 16 amino acids. After removal of 2 bases from V and 6 bases from J, the junction contained 9 bases not matched to a gene. The V gene's germline CDR1 is MGHRA and CDR2 YSYEKL. The CDR3 DNA is TGCGCCAGCAGCCAACGACCGGGACAGCTATCCGGGGAGCTGTTTTTT. Protein sequence: CASSQRPGQLSGELFF.

In this sample, this clonotype turned up a few times. The chain couples TRBV5-1 to TRBJ2-1; 8 bases line up with TRBD1. The CDR3 is 14 amino acids. Germline V gives CDR1 SGHRS, CDR2 YFSETQ. V lost 8 bases and J lost 7; bases outside the gene matches: 11. The CDR3 loop is CASNDRGYYNEQFF. The CDR3 DNA follows: TGCGCCAGTAACGACAGGGGATACTATAATGAGCAGTTCTTC.

Ten or more counts support this clonotype. The chain employs TRBV7-2 and TRBJ1-2; no definite D call. CDR3 length: 15 amino acids. The ends were cut back, 1 base at V and 4 bases at J, with 13 bases in the middle. Germline V CDR1 and CDR2: SGHTA, FQGNSA. The CDR3 loop reads CASSLGNRVFYGYTF. CDR3 coding DNA: TGTGCCAGCAGCTTAGGTAACAGAGTATTCTATGGCTACACCTTC.

This clonotype was seen repeatedly, ten times or more. This sequence joins TRBV6-6 and TRBJ1-1; 7 nucleotides agree with TRBD1. Germline CDR1 is MNHNY and CDR2 is SVGAGI (reference sequence). The CDR3 runs 16 residues. With V trimmed by 4 bases and J by 5 bases, 13 bases remained unmatched. CDR3 residues: CASSFFPDREGTEAFF. CDR3 in DNA: TGTGCCAGCAGTTTTTTCCCCGACAGGGAAGGGACTGAAGCTTTCTTT.

This clonotype was recorded at least ten times. The gene calls are TRBV5-5 and TRBJ2-3; 8 bases match TRBD1. Germline loops: CDR1 SGHKS, CDR2 YYEKEE (reference sequence). CDR3 size: 15 residues. V shed 2 bases and J 1 base; nucleotides not matched to a gene: 3. Here the CDR3 reads CASSFQGAGTDTQYF. The CDR3, as DNA: TGTGCCAGCAGCTTTCAGGGGGCCGGCACAGATACGCAGTATTTT.

This clonotype was picked up a small number of times. This chain uses TRBV3-1 with TRBJ1-6; possibly TRBD1 for D (5 bases). Germline V gene data show CDR1 as LGHDT and CDR2 as YNNKEL (reference sequence). The ends were cut back, 4 bases at V and 7 bases at J, with 8 bases in the middle. CDR3 length: 13 amino acids. The CDR3 sequence: CASSPRQNSPLHF. CDR3 bases: TGTGCCAGCAGCCCACGACAGAATTCACCCCTCCACTTT.

The chain couples TRBV7-9 to TRBJ2-2; no clear D gene. The CDR3 consists of 15 residues. Trimming removed 2 bases at V and 5 bases at J, with 12 bases between. The germline V gene encodes CDR1 SEHNR and CDR2 FQNEAQ (reference sequence). Here the CDR3 reads CASSLLTGVTGELFF. CDR3 sequence (DNA): TGTGCCAGCAGCTTATTGACCGGTGTAACCGGGGAGCTGTTTTTT.

This clonotype was picked up many times. The rearrangement uses TRBV12-3 or TRBV12-4 and TRBJ2-7; 7 positions agree with TRBD2. The V gene end was trimmed by 6 bases and the J gene end by 4 bases; junction bases not matched to a gene: 9. The CDR3 has 14 amino acids. The CDR3 is CASSLGGSNYEQYF. The CDR3 bases are TGTGCCAGCAGCCTGGGAGGGTCTAATTACGAGCAGTACTTC.

The table lists this clonotype with a few counts. The chain uses TRBV28 and TRBJ1-5; the D is unclear. The germline CDR1 and CDR2 sequences are MDHEN and SYDVKM. V was pared by 3 bases and J by 4 bases, with 10 bases between. The CDR3 totals 14 residues. CDR3 coding DNA: TGTGCCAGCAGTTTTTTCGGGCTTAATCAGCCCCAGCATTTT. Its translation: CASSFFGLNQPQHF.

In its sample, this clonotype was seen a few times. The rearrangement links TRBV20-1 to TRBJ2-1; D not certain. Germline V gene sequence: CDR1 DFQATT, CDR2 SNEGSKA (reference sequence). V was clipped by 1 base and J by 4 bases, with 11 bases between them. CDR3 length: 14 residues. CDR3 sequence (DNA): TGCAGTGCTAGAGTGTGGCAGTCGTACAATGAGCAGTTCTTC. Its protein is CSARVWQSYNEQFF.

The J gene is TRBJ2-1, the V gene TRBV20-1; 8 nucleotides match TRBD2. Germline values: CDR1 DFQATT, CDR2 SNEGSKA (reference sequence). CDR3 length: 14 amino acids. V was pared by 2 bases and J by 6 bases, with 6 bases of the junction left unmatched. The CDR3 sequence: CSARPGLASNEQFF. The CDR3 DNA sequence: TGCAGTGCTAGACCCGGACTAGCAAGCAATGAGCAGTTCTTC.

This clonotype was seen ten or more times. The rearrangement joins TRBV7-8 to TRBJ2-4, with D possibly TRBD2 on 6 matching bases. V lost 2 bases to trimming and J lost 6 bases, with 11 bases between them. CDR1 and CDR2 from the germline V gene are SGHVS and FQNEAQ. The CDR3 is made up of 14 amino acids. This chain's CDR3 is CASSLWRDGNIQYF. CDR3 DNA: TGTGCCAGCAGCTTATGGCGGGACGGAAACATTCAGTACTTC. The full variable domain, completed using reference TRBV7-8 and TRBJ2-4, is GAGVSQSPRYKVAKRGQDVALRCDPISGHVSLFWYQQALGQGPEFLTYFQNEAQLDKSGLPSDRFFAERPEGSVSTLKIQRTQQEDSAVYLCASSLWRDGNIQYFGAGTRLSVL.